Following are 4 T cell receptor beta chains from one sample sequenced in a study of CD8+ T cells in alopecia areata. As for treatment: oral pan-JAK inhibitor, 5-10 mg twice daily. RNA was isolated and reverse transcribed to cDNA, the sequencing template. Here immunoSEQ multiplex PCR was the method, and the copy in TCRdb shows in-frame clones only, minus some. The sample includes some 95,000 clones, about 40% of them seen just once. This specimen consisted of CD8+ T cells sorted from blood, obtained at week 24, from a patient treated with tofacitinib. The receptors come from a human donor with alopecia areata.

The chain joins TRBV4-1 to TRBJ2-7, with 8 bases lining up with TRBD2. The CDR3 is 15 residues long. The junction had 5 bases not matched to a gene; V was cut back by 2 bases and J by 2 bases. The germline V gene has CDR1 MGHRA and CDR2 YSYEKL. As DNA, the CDR3 is TGCGCCAGCAGCCAACTCGGGACTAGACCCTACGAGCAGTACTTC. Translating gives CASSQLGTRPYEQYF.

In its sample, this clone was seen a few times. This chain connects TRBV29-1 to TRBJ2-7, with D perhaps assigned TRBD1 or TRBD2 (5 bases each). The CDR3 consists of 13 residues. Between the trimmed V and J ends, which lost 1 base and 5 bases, there was a span of 12 bases. Germline CDR1 reads SQVTM; CDR2 reads ANQGSEA. CDR3 coding DNA: TGCAGCGTTGAAGGAGGGGACGGGAACGAGCAGTACTTC. It codes for CSVEGGDGNEQYF.

The chain combines TRBV27 with TRBJ2-5; 10 nucleotides align to TRBD1. This CDR3 is built from 14 residues. Germline lookup yields CDR1 MNHEY and CDR2 SMNVEV (reference sequence). V dropped 5 bases and J dropped 3; count of bases not matched to a gene: 3. CDR3 residues: CASSIGQGEETQYF. As DNA, the CDR3 is TGTGCCAGCAGTATAGGACAGGGGGAAGAGACCCAGTACTTC.

The rearrangement joins TRBV7-9 to TRBJ2-1; 14 bases fit TRBD2. J lost 14 bases, V lost 5 bases, and 14 bases had no gene match. This CDR3 is 16 amino acids long. CDR1 SEHNR and CDR2 FQNEAQ come from the germline V gene (reference sequence). In nucleotides, the CDR3 is TGTGCCAGCAGCCTCTCTGGGGGACTAGCGGGAGAGTACAAGTTCTTC. As protein: CASSLSGGLAGEYKFF.